Listed here is a single TCR beta chain. Its antigen is undetermined. This sample was taken from a study of blood T cells in healthy people across ages. Researchers isolated at least 6 million PBMCs per sample. The CDR3 runs to 11 residues. Per the germline V gene, CDR1 is SGHTA and CDR2 is FQGNSA. Trimming shortened V by 8 bases and J by 7 bases, and 12 bases separated the two germline ends. Study-wide results and limits: Naive CD4+ cells and diversity were both higher in long-lived donors than in aged donors. TCR beta diversity, measured per million T cells, fell in a roughly linear way with age.

Combining a sample-barcoded 5' primer with a J-beta primer mix, a second PCR ran for 7 to 11 cycles. MiXCR was run by TCRdb on the 5' RACE reads, yielding one entry per CDR3 protein. Here the sample spans nearly 800,000 distinct CDR3 sequences, 56% being singletons. The sequenced sample consisted of blood. This chain joins TRBV7-2 and TRBJ2-7, with D possibly TRBD1 on 5 matching bases. The receptor was isolated from a man aged 35 to 55 in good health. CDR3 sequence (DNA): TGTGCCAGCCTGGGGCTAGTTGAGCAGTACTTC. This encodes CASLGLVEQYF.